This entry describes one T cell receptor (beta chain). The source of the sample is a study of blood T cell repertoires in COVID-19. Study background: COVID-19 samples collected from the United States, Italy and Spain covered acute and convalescent phases. From T cells, B-cell-depleted T cells, or PBMCs came the material, which was cDNA or gDNA.

Study processing details: Amplification of reference gene primers was used by the study to estimate nucleated cell counts. Sequencing used immunoSEQ multiplex PCR; TCRdb keeps in-frame clones, though not all of them. The D gene and trimming were derived from the DNA, and the V and J assignments and clone size from that table. The sample lists about 220,000 clones, roughly 85% seen once, with under 3.5% in the top ten. The germline gives CDR1 SGHTS, CDR2 YDEGEE. Trimming took 5 bases from V and 8 from J; bases not matched to a gene: 9. The CDR3 sequence is 13 residues long. The rearrangement joins TRBV5-8 to TRBJ1-1, with 7 bases lining up with TRBD1. The clonotype originates from a man in his fifties who had recovered from COVID-19. What was sequenced was peripheral blood. The CDR3: CASRFRDRAEAFF. The CDR3 region has the DNA TGTGCCAGCAGATTCCGAGACAGGGCCGAAGCTTTCTTT.